The 15 T cell receptor beta chains below were found in one sample sequenced in a study of T-cell memory formation after mild COVID-19. TCRdb re-derived calls from the 5' RACE reads in MiXCR, one entry per CDR3 protein. Among roughly 350,000 distinct CDR3 sequences listed, roughly 15% were seen once. Source material: PBMCs or a T cell subset sorted from them (not recorded which). The source of these receptors is a man aged 18 to 30 who had mild COVID-19 (a few samples of this study predate the infection). Cell type and time point are not known.

The V gene is TRBV2, the J gene TRBJ2-6; D might be TRBD2 (6 bases). Between the trimmed V and J ends, which lost 5 bases and 10 bases, there was a span of 12 bases. This CDR3 contains 13 residues. Germline assignment: CDR1 SNHLY and CDR2 FYNNEI. The DNA of the CDR3 is TGTGCCAGCAGTACCGGAGGGAAAAACGTCCTGACTTTC. This codes for CASSTGGKNVLTF. Drawing the rest from reference TRBV2 and TRBJ2-6, the complete variable domain is EPEVTQTPSHQVTQMGQEVILRCVPISNHLYFYWYRQILGQKVEFLVSFYNNEISEKSEIFDDQFSVERPDGSNFTLKIRSTKLEDSAMYFCASSTGGKNVLTFGAGSRLTVL.

This chain connects TRBV4-1 to TRBJ1-3; tentatively, D is TRBD1 (5 bases). This CDR3 contains 16 residues. Germline CDR1 is MGHRA and CDR2 is YSYEKL. V lost 0 bases to trimming and J lost 4 bases, with 13 bases between them. The CDR3 spells CASSQEGAGIGNTIYF. The CDR3 coding sequence is TGCGCCAGCAGCCAAGAGGGAGCAGGGATCGGAAACACCATATATTTT.

The CDR3 loop reads CASSPGTSKPRYNEQFF. The CDR3 DNA follows: TGTGCCAGCAGCCCCGGGACTAGCAAGCCGAGGTACAATGAGCAGTTCTTC. The rearrangement uses TRBV27 and TRBJ2-1; TRBD2 agrees at 9 bases. Germline trimming cut 6 bases from V and 4 bases from J; bases unmatched to any gene: 13. Germline V gene data show CDR1 as MNHEY and CDR2 as SMNVEV (reference sequence). CDR3 length: 17 amino acids.

This clonotype was seen ten or more times. The V and J genes are TRBV20-1 and TRBJ2-7; D is perhaps TRBD2 (5 bases). The germline V gene has CDR1 DFQATT and CDR2 SNEGSKA (reference sequence). The ends were cut back, 7 bases at V and 1 base at J, with 11 bases in the middle. This CDR3 is 12 amino acids long. In DNA, the CDR3 is TGCAGTGTCGGCGGGTGGTCCTACGAGCAGTACTTC. Amino acid sequence: CSVGGWSYEQYF.

The gene calls are TRBV20-1 and TRBJ1-1; tentative D call: TRBD1 (6 bases). This CDR3 is built from 14 residues. V shed 3 bases and J shed 8 bases, with 19 bases lying between them. Germline V gene data show CDR1 as DFQATT and CDR2 as SNEGSKA (reference sequence). The DNA of the CDR3 is TGCAGTGCTAGTTTGGGCAGGGGCGAACCAGAAGCTTTCTTT. It specifies CSASLGRGEPEAFF.

V is TRBV9 and J is TRBJ2-5; a possible D gene is TRBD1 (7 bases). With 3 bases removed from V and 5 bases from J, the gap between germline ends came to 14 bases. CDR1 and CDR2 from the germline V gene are SGDLS and YYNGEE. CDR3 length: 14 residues. The CDR3 region is CASSGSGGTETQYF. The DNA for the CDR3 is TGTGCCAGCAGCGGGTCAGGGGGGACGGAGACCCAGTACTTC.

V is TRBV20-1 and J is TRBJ2-7; D perhaps matches TRBD2 (7 bases). V was trimmed by 5 bases and J by 0 bases, leaving 17 bases between them. Germline loops: CDR1 DFQATT, CDR2 SNEGSKA (reference sequence). The CDR3 has 15 amino acids. As DNA, the CDR3 is TGCAGTGCTCACCGCGGGGGCGGGAACTCCTACGAGCAGTACTTC. Translation gives CSAHRGGGNSYEQYF.

This clonotype was counted only a few times. This chain uses TRBV5-5 with TRBJ1-6; D may be TRBD1 (5 bases). Germline-derived CDR1 and CDR2 are SGHKS and YYEKEE (reference sequence). The V end was cut by 4 bases, the J end by 0 bases, with 17 bases between. This CDR3 has 18 residues. CDR3 coding DNA: TGTGCCAGCAGCGCCTACAGGTCCTTCAGCTCCTATAATTCACCCCTCCACTTT. Translation: CASSAYRSFSSYNSPLHF.

The rearrangement links TRBV7-9 to TRBJ1-5; tentatively, D is TRBD1 (5 bases). V shed 2 bases and J shed 2 bases, with 10 bases lying between them. The CDR3 loop spans 15 amino acids. Per germline, CDR1 SEHNR and CDR2 FQNEAQ (reference sequence). Here the CDR3 DNA reads TGTGCCAGCAGCTTAATGGCGGGGGGCAATCAGCCCCAGCATTTT. Translation gives CASSLMAGGNQPQHF.

The rearrangement joins TRBV20-1 to TRBJ2-5; 11 bases fit TRBD2. The CDR3 totals 14 residues. Germline CDR1 reads DFQATT; CDR2 reads SNEGSKA (reference sequence). J was trimmed by 6 bases and V by 2 bases; bases with no gene match: 5. The CDR3 reads CSARRLAGRQTQYF. The CDR3 DNA follows: TGCAGTGCTAGAAGACTAGCGGGGCGACAGACCCAGTACTTC.

This clonotype was detected a few times. This sequence joins TRBV9 and TRBJ1-1, with 9 positions matching TRBD1. With 2 bases clipped from V and 7 bases from J, the junction kept 12 bases outside the gene matches. Germline V gene sequence: CDR1 SGDLS, CDR2 YYNGEE. The CDR3 runs to 16 residues. CDR3 sequence (DNA): TGTGCCAGCAGCGTCGGCACCGGGACAGGGAGATTTGAAGCTTTCTTT. As protein: CASSVGTGTGRFEAFF.

The chain recombines TRBV10-2 with TRBJ1-2; D gene unclear. The CDR3 covers 14 residues. The V gene lost 6 bases and the J gene lost 1 base, with 12 bases spanning the gap. Germline assignment: CDR1 WSHSY and CDR2 SAAADI. The CDR3 region has the DNA TGCGCCAGCAGAGATAGGGCTTATAACTATGGCTACACCTTC. This sequence encodes CASRDRAYNYGYTF.

The rearrangement links TRBV10-3 to TRBJ2-3; D may correspond to TRBD1 or TRBD2 (5 bases each). CDR1 is ENHRY and CDR2 is SYGVKD in the germline V gene. V gave up 6 bases and J gave up 1 base, with 11 bases separating them. This CDR3 region has 14 residues. The CDR3 protein is CAIRGDGRTDTQYF. The CDR3 DNA is TGTGCCATCAGGGGGGACGGACGCACAGATACGCAGTATTTT.

This clonotype was observed a few times. The J gene is TRBJ2-1, the V gene TRBV7-6; D gene unclear. The germline V gene encodes CDR1 SGHVS and CDR2 FNYEAQ. V was pared by 5 bases and J by 2 bases, with 10 bases between. There are 14 residues in the CDR3. The CDR3 is CASSLPGPYNEQFF. DNA of the CDR3: TGTGCCAGCAGCCTCCCCGGGCCCTACAATGAGCAGTTCTTC.

The CDR3, as DNA: TGTGCCAGCAGCGTAGGTAACCAGGGCGAGGATACGCAGTATTTT. Translation gives CASSVGNQGEDTQYF. V usage is TRBV9 and J usage is TRBJ2-3; D perhaps matches TRBD1 (5 bases). The CDR3 sequence is 15 residues long. CDR1 is SGDLS, CDR2 YYNGEE, per germline. V was trimmed by 0 bases and J by 6 bases, leaving 14 bases between them.